Below are 15 T cell receptor beta chains sequenced from a single sample in a study of spatial heterogeneity in lung cancer. Their antigens remain unidentified. As for time point: sample taken at primary tumor resection. General study findings and limits: One measure, the expanded intratumoral alpha and beta TCR count, tracked tumor mutation counts.

MiXCR was run by TCRdb on the 5' RACE reads, yielding one entry per CDR3 protein. The sample yields about 7,000 distinct CDR3 sequences, about an eighth seen once. Sequencing was performed on lung tumor tissue, taken at surgery. Receptors originate from a male donor with early-stage non-small cell lung cancer.

By frequency in the sample, this clonotype is medium-sized. Because the library targeted alpha chains, this beta chain is an off-target read whose size means little. The chain carries TRBV28 and TRBJ1-2, with D possibly TRBD1 on 5 matching bases. Trimming pared 8 bases from V and 4 bases from J, leaving 23 bases between. The CDR3 spans 16 residues. Germline-derived CDR1 and CDR2 are MDHEN and SYDVKM. CDR3 sequence: CASSLWGRPRGYGYTF. The CDR3 DNA reads TGTGCCAGCTCCCTGTGGGGCAGGCCTAGGGGCTATGGCTACACCTTC.

This clonotype was detected many times. Since it is a stray read in a library aimed at alpha chains, this beta chain has a size that is not meaningful. The chain links TRBV29-1 to TRBJ1-1; the D gene is possibly TRBD1 (5 bases). The germline V gene has CDR1 SQVTM and CDR2 ANQGSEA. This CDR3 comprises 13 residues. Trimming took 0 bases from V and 1 from J, leaving 6 bases between them. The CDR3 spells CSVEDGANTEAFF. As DNA, the CDR3 is TGCAGCGTTGAAGATGGGGCGAACACTGAAGCTTTCTTT. Filled out from reference TRBV29-1 and TRBJ1-1, the complete variable domain reads SAVISQKPSRDICQRGTSLTIQCQVDSQVTMMFWYRQQPGQSLTLIATANQGSEATYESGFVIDKFPISRPNLTFSTLTVSNMSPEDSSIYLCSVEDGANTEAFFGQGTRLTVV.

By share of the sample, this clonotype is medium-sized. Since the library was made to target alpha chains, this beta chain is a stray read and its abundance is not meaningful. This sequence joins TRBV5-1 and TRBJ2-6; 7 bases agree with TRBD1. The trim removed 0 bases at V and 0 bases at J, leaving 0 bases unmatched. Germline CDR1 SGHRS, CDR2 YFSETQ. This CDR3 is built from 16 residues. This CDR3 reads CASSLAGGSGANVLTF. The DNA of the CDR3 is TGCGCCAGCAGCTTGGCAGGGGGCTCTGGGGCCAACGTCCTGACTTTC.

This clonotype appeared many times. This beta chain lies outside the target of a library built for alpha chains; its clone size means little. This chain links TRBV27 with TRBJ2-5; D is possibly TRBD1 (6 bases). Germline assignment: CDR1 MNHEY and CDR2 SMNVEV (reference sequence). Trimming pared 4 bases from V and 3 bases from J, leaving 30 bases between. This CDR3 is 20 amino acids long. Here the CDR3 reads CASSSLYRVQEDRFKETQYF. CDR3 bases: TGTGCCAGCAGTTCACTCTACAGGGTTCAAGAGGACCGGTTCAAAGAGACCCAGTACTTC.

This clonotype was detected many times. Little can be read into the size of this beta chain, an off-target read in a library designed for alpha chains. The rearrangement joins TRBV30 to TRBJ1-3; the D is unclear. Germline values: CDR1 GTSNPN, CDR2 SVGIG (reference sequence). This CDR3 contains 14 residues. CDR3 sequence reads: CAGTAESSGNTIYF. CDR3 DNA: TGTGCTGGAACGGCAGAGAGCTCTGGAAACACCATATATTTT.

This clonotype was seen repeatedly, ten times or more. A library made for alpha chains picked up this beta chain off target, so its size means little. This chain joins TRBV20-1 and TRBJ1-1; the D gene is possibly TRBD1 (5 bases). The germline V gene has CDR1 DFQATT and CDR2 SNEGSKA (reference sequence). Trimming took 6 bases from V and 3 from J, leaving 20 bases between them. This CDR3 comprises 15 residues. CDR3: CSAEGRDHLHTEAFF. The CDR3 nucleotides are TGCAGTGCCGAGGGCAGGGACCATCTACACACTGAAGCTTTCTTT.

The table lists this clonotype with many counts. This beta chain came through as a stray read in a library set up for alpha chains, and its size says little. The rearrangement uses TRBV20-1 and TRBJ1-5, with D maybe TRBD1 (6 bases). CDR3 length: 15 residues. Germline V gene sequence: CDR1 DFQATT, CDR2 SNEGSKA (reference sequence). Trimming cost V 3 bases and J 1 base, with 13 bases left between them. Here the CDR3 DNA reads TGCAGTGCTAGCACCACAGGGATCAGCAATCAGCCCCAGCATTTT. It yields the protein CSASTTGISNQPQHF.

This clonotype was counted at least ten times. Within a library made for alpha chains, this beta chain is off target, and its count is uninformative. This chain's CDR3 is CSASRIVGNQPQHF. Here the CDR3 DNA reads TGCAGTGCTTCCCGGATCGTTGGCAATCAGCCCCAGCATTTT. The chain has TRBV20-1 and TRBJ1-5; D remains ambiguous. Between the trimmed V and J ends, which lost 5 bases and 2 bases, there was a span of 13 bases. CDR1 DFQATT and CDR2 SNEGSKA come from the germline V gene (reference sequence). The CDR3 has 14 amino acids.

This clonotype is labeled as medium-sized. This beta chain is an unintended read in a library built for alpha chains; its size means little. The chain joins TRBV20-1 to TRBJ2-5; the D is unclear. V was shortened by 3 bases and J by 2 bases, with 7 bases between the two germline ends. The CDR3 is made up of 12 amino acids. Germline loops: CDR1 DFQATT, CDR2 SNEGSKA (reference sequence). CDR3 residues: CSASTVQETQYF. The CDR3 DNA is TGCAGTGCTAGTACGGTTCAAGAGACCCAGTACTTC.

This clonotype counts as medium-sized (0.01 to 0.1%). In a library made to pick up alpha chains, this beta chain is a stray read with a size that means little. The chain links TRBV10-2 to TRBJ1-2; no reliable D call. The germline CDR1 and CDR2 sequences are WSHSY and SAAADI. Trimming removed 2 bases at V and 0 bases at J, with 13 bases between. CDR3 size: 16 residues. The CDR3 bases are TGCGCCAGCAGTGAGAACAATTTAGGGACTAACTATGGCTACACCTTC. This codes for CASSENNLGTNYGYTF.

This clonotype has just one count. Because this beta chain is a stray read in a library intended to capture alpha chains, its abundance should not be given much weight. The V and J genes are TRBV29-1 and TRBJ2-7, with D hard to call. Germline lookup yields CDR1 SQVTM and CDR2 ANQGSEA. The CDR3 runs to 11 residues. Trimming took 4 bases from V and 0 from J, leaving 4 bases between them. Here the CDR3 reads CSVVHSYEQYF. The CDR3, as DNA: TGCAGCGTTGTCCACTCCTACGAGCAGTACTTC.

This clonotype is deemed medium-sized. This beta chain is off target for a library built for alpha chains, so its abundance means little. This rearrangement joins TRBV12-3 or TRBV12-4 to TRBJ1-5; 8 bases match TRBD1. The CDR3 has 16 residues. The trim removed 3 bases at V and 4 bases at J, leaving 8 bases unmatched. The CDR3 DNA follows: TGTGCCAGCAGTTTGGCCGGGACAGGACTTAATCAGCCCCAGCATTTT. Translated: CASSLAGTGLNQPQHF.

This clonotype is classed as large. This beta chain turned up in a library designed for alpha chains; as an off-target read, its abundance says little. The V gene is TRBV5-1, the J gene TRBJ2-7, with D perhaps TRBD1 (5 bases). The CDR3 covers 13 residues. With 8 bases removed from V and 5 bases from J, the gap between germline ends came to 17 bases. Germline V gene data show CDR1 as SGHRS and CDR2 as YFSETQ. CDR3 sequence: CASAWAGSDEQYF. CDR3 bases: TGCGCCAGTGCCTGGGCAGGGTCAGACGAGCAGTACTTC.

This clonotype was seen ten or more times. This beta chain appears as a stray read in a library generated for alpha chains; its size is not informative. This chain uses TRBV5-1 with TRBJ2-6; 8 bases align to TRBD1. The CDR3 has 21 amino acids. Germline V CDR1 and CDR2: SGHRS, YFSETQ. V gave up 1 base and J gave up 0 bases; unmatched junction bases: 15. The CDR3 region is CASSLKWTAGQDVSGANVLTF. In DNA form, the CDR3 reads TGCGCCAGCAGCTTGAAATGGACGGCGGGACAGGACGTCTCTGGGGCCAACGTCCTGACTTTC.

By sample share, this clonotype is medium-sized. The library was prepared for alpha chains; this beta chain is a stray read, so its frequency means little. The gene calls are TRBV7-2 and TRBJ2-6; D possibly corresponds to TRBD1 (5 bases). Germline values: CDR1 SGHTA, CDR2 FQGNSA. This CDR3 region has 18 residues. The V end lost 1 base, the J end lost 0 bases, and 13 bases lay between the germline ends. CDR3 DNA: TGTGCCAGCAGCTTAGTATCGCAGGGCTTCTCTGGGGCCAACGTCCTGACTTTC. Protein product: CASSLVSQGFSGANVLTF.